Shown below are 24 T cell receptor beta chains from a single sample sequenced in a study of cytomegalovirus exposure and HLA in healthy donors. The PCR had 60 Vbeta and 13 Jbeta primers. Generated by immunoSEQ multiplex PCR, the TCRdb table keeps only in-frame clones and is missing some. The sample contains about 98,000 clones, approximately 78% of which appear only once. Sequenced material: PBMCs. The receptor set was obtained from a man aged 40-55 years in good health and CMV-seronegative.

This clone is a singleton in its sample. The chain employs TRBV7-6 and TRBJ2-5, with 9 nucleotides matching TRBD2. The CDR3 sequence is 15 residues long. V shed 2 bases and J 5 bases; nucleotides not matched to a gene: 6. Germline V CDR1 and CDR2: SGHVS, FNYEAQ. CDR3 sequence: CASSLKVAGVETQYF. For the CDR3, the DNA is TGTGCCAGCAGCTTAAAAGTAGCGGGGGTTGAGACCCAGTACTTC.

The chain couples TRBV6-6 to TRBJ2-2, with 9 positions matching TRBD2. This CDR3 is built from 16 residues. V lost 2 bases and J lost 7; bases outside the gene matches: 8. Germline V CDR1 and CDR2: MNHNY, SVGAGI (reference sequence). CDR3 DNA sequence: TGTGCCAGCAGTTACCGGCGGGGGGGCCAGGGCGGGGAGCTGTTTTTT. The encoded protein is CASSYRRGGQGGELFF.

This chain connects TRBV5-1 to TRBJ1-2; 8 bases align to TRBD1. Germline lookup yields CDR1 SGHRS and CDR2 YFSETQ. This CDR3 spans 13 amino acids. V lost 4 bases and J lost 7; bases outside the gene matches: 6. The CDR3 DNA reads TGCGCCAGCAGCCCCCAGGGGGCTGCTGGCTACACCTTC. Translation: CASSPQGAAGYTF. The full variable domain, its missing parts supplied by reference TRBV5-1 and TRBJ1-2, is KAGVTQTPRYLIKTRGQQVTLSCSPISGHRSVSWYQQTPGQGLQFLFEYFSETQRNKGNFPGRFSGRQFSNSRSEMNVSTLELGDSALYLCASSPQGAAGYTFGSGTRLTVV.

The chain has TRBV5-1 and TRBJ1-2, with a tentative D call TRBD1 (6 bases). In germline, CDR1 is SGHRS, CDR2 YFSETQ. This CDR3 has 14 amino acids. V lost 0 bases and J 8 bases, leaving 14 bases between the germline ends. The CDR3 loop reads CASSLADDRSGYTF. The CDR3 DNA reads TGCGCCAGCAGCTTGGCAGATGACAGGTCGGGCTACACCTTC.

This chain uses TRBV18 with TRBJ2-3; 13 bases match TRBD2. The CDR3 is 17 amino acids. The ends lost 9 bases at V and 2 bases at J; junction bases unmatched: 11. Germline assignment: CDR1 KGHSH and CDR2 LQKENI. CDR3 amino acids: CARLAGGQSKNTDTQYF. In DNA form, the CDR3 reads TGTGCCAGACTAGCGGGGGGGCAATCTAAGAACACAGATACGCAGTATTTT. The full variable domain, rest sourced from reference TRBV18 and TRBJ2-3, is NAGVMQNPRHLVRRRGQEARLRCSPMKGHSHVYWYRQLPEEGLKFMVYLQKENIIDESGMPKERFSAEFPKEGPSILRIQQVVRGDSAAYFCARLAGGQSKNTDTQYFGPGTRLTVL.

The chain links TRBV7-9 to TRBJ2-3; 7 bases are shared with TRBD2. This CDR3 contains 14 residues. V was pared by 5 bases and J by 4 bases, with 6 bases of the junction left unmatched. Germline V gives CDR1 SEHNR, CDR2 FQNEAQ (reference sequence). In DNA, the CDR3 is TGTGCCAGCAGCCCAACTAGCGTGGCAGATACGCAGTATTTT. This codes for CASSPTSVADTQYF.

This chain links TRBV4-1 with TRBJ1-5; D might be TRBD1 (5 bases). The germline V gene encodes CDR1 MGHRA and CDR2 YSYEKL. V was cut by 1 base and J by 2 bases, with 9 bases left in between. The CDR3 spans 15 residues. CDR3 region: CASSQGDWGNQPQHF. The CDR3 bases are TGCGCCAGCAGCCAAGGGGACTGGGGCAATCAGCCCCAGCATTTT.

The chain is built from TRBV7-9 and TRBJ1-4, with 8 bases that match TRBD1. V lost 4 bases and J lost 2; bases outside the gene matches: 6. Germline V gene sequence: CDR1 SEHNR, CDR2 FQNEAQ (reference sequence). The CDR3 is made up of 16 amino acids. CDR3 nucleotides: TGTGCCAGCAGCTCGGACAGGGTGAGGACTAATGAAAAACTGTTTTTT. This sequence encodes CASSSDRVRTNEKLFF.

Remarks on this clone: One junction end does not reproduce the germline sequence, and a read error may be involved. The rearrangement uses TRBV12-5 and TRBJ1-5; D is uncertain. Germline assignment: CDR1 LGHNT and CDR2 FRNRAP. This CDR3 has 13 amino acids. The CDR3 sequence is CASGLDYNQPQHF. DNA of the CDR3: TGTGCTAGTGGCTTGGATTACAATCAGCCCCAGCATTTT.

The chain carries TRBV6-1 and TRBJ1-4; no firm D call. V lost 2 bases and J 8 bases, leaving 6 bases between the germline ends. CDR3 length equals 12 residues. Per germline, CDR1 MNHNS and CDR2 SASEGT. CDR3 residues: CASSEQREKLFF. The CDR3 DNA sequence: TGTGCCAGCAGTGAACAGCGGGAAAAACTGTTTTTT.

J is TRBJ2-7 and V is TRBV7-2; the D gene is possibly TRBD2 (6 bases). The CDR3 loop spans 13 amino acids. The germline V and J ends were trimmed by 4 bases and 10 bases, with 17 bases remaining between them. Germline CDR1 SGHTA, CDR2 FQGNSA. The CDR3 sequence is CASSSESGGPQYF. The CDR3 nucleotides are TGTGCCAGCAGCTCCGAATCCGGGGGACCTCAGTACTTC.

The rearrangement joins TRBV7-6 to TRBJ1-4; 7 bases align to TRBD1. J was trimmed by 12 bases and V by 5 bases; bases with no gene match: 6. The V gene's germline CDR1 is SGHVS and CDR2 FNYEAQ. This CDR3 region has 12 residues. CDR3 DNA: TGTGCCAGCAGCGACCGGGACAGCCAACTGTTTTTT. It codes for CASSDRDSQLFF.

The chain carries TRBV5-1 and TRBJ2-1; TRBD2 matches 7 bases. CDR1 SGHRS and CDR2 YFSETQ come from the germline V gene. Germline trimming cut 0 bases from V and 8 bases from J; bases unmatched to any gene: 11. This CDR3 is built from 16 residues. This CDR3 is CASSLGFVNLADEQFF. The DNA of the CDR3 is TGCGCCAGCAGCTTGGGTTTTGTAAATCTAGCGGATGAGCAGTTCTTC.

J is TRBJ2-6 and V is TRBV15, with 9 bases lining up with TRBD1. Per germline, CDR1 LNHNV and CDR2 YYDKDF (reference sequence). J lost 0 bases, V lost 8 bases, and 5 bases had no gene match. The CDR3 is 16 residues long. The CDR3 bases are TGTGCCACCTTACAGGGGGCAAGCTCTGGGGCCAACGTCCTGACTTTC. It translates to CATLQGASSGANVLTF.

The chain is built from TRBV9 and TRBJ2-1; TRBD1 matches at 7 bases. CDR1 is SGDLS and CDR2 is YYNGEE in the germline V gene. V trimming: 3 bases; J trimming: 2 bases; junction bases outside the gene matches: 5. The CDR3 has 15 residues. The CDR3: CASSGTGEPYNEQFF. The CDR3 region has the DNA TGTGCCAGCAGCGGCACAGGGGAACCCTACAATGAGCAGTTCTTC.

This chain links TRBV2 with TRBJ2-4; D perhaps matches TRBD1 (6 bases). Germline CDR1 SNHLY, CDR2 FYNNEI. Trimming removed 11 bases at V and 14 bases at J, with 37 bases between. The CDR3 is made up of 17 amino acids. The CDR3 coding sequence is TGTGCCGCCAACCCAAGGAAACGAGGGACAAGGATTTGCTTAAAGTACTTC. Translating gives CAANPRKRGTRICLKYF.

The J gene is TRBJ1-3, the V gene TRBV18; D is unresolved. The V gene lost 2 bases and the J gene lost 3 bases, with 14 bases spanning the gap. Germline V gives CDR1 KGHSH, CDR2 LQKENI. The CDR3 is 16 residues long. CDR3 DNA: TGTGCCAGCTCACCATTGCGACCGGGGTATGGAAACACCATATATTTT. Translation gives CASSPLRPGYGNTIYF. Full variable domain (outside the CDR3, taken from reference TRBV18 and TRBJ1-3): NAGVMQNPRHLVRRRGQEARLRCSPMKGHSHVYWYRQLPEEGLKFMVYLQKENIIDESGMPKERFSAEFPKEGPSILRIQQVVRGDSAAYFCASSPLRPGYGNTIYFGEGSWLTVV.

In DNA form, the CDR3 reads TGTGCCAGTAGTTTCTCTGGACAGGCAAACAATGAGCAGTTCTTC. Translation gives CASSFSGQANNEQFF. The chain joins TRBV19 to TRBJ2-1; 7 bases map to TRBD1. Germline lookup yields CDR1 LNHDA and CDR2 SQIVND (reference sequence). The CDR3 totals 15 residues. V was pared by 5 bases and J by 5 bases, with 9 bases of the junction left unmatched. The full variable domain, rest sourced from reference TRBV19 and TRBJ2-1, is DGGITQSPKYLFRKEGQNVTLSCEQNLNHDAMYWYRQDPGQGLRLIYYSQIVNDFQKGDIAEGYSVSREKKESFPLTVTSAQKNPTAFYLCASSFSGQANNEQFFGPGTRLTVL.

The chain recombines TRBV28 with TRBJ1-2, with 9 bases aligning to TRBD1. CDR1 is MDHEN, CDR2 SYDVKM, per germline. Trimming removed 4 bases from V and 7 bases from J; junction bases left unmatched: 13. The CDR3 runs 16 residues. This CDR3 reads CASSYLPGQGVGGYTF. The CDR3 region has the DNA TGTGCCAGCAGTTATCTTCCGGGACAGGGAGTTGGTGGCTACACCTTC.

The rearrangement uses TRBV2 and TRBJ2-5, with TRBD1 matching over 8 bases. The V gene end was trimmed by 1 base and the J gene end by 11 bases; junction bases not matched to a gene: 9. The CDR3 is 14 residues long. Germline CDR1 reads SNHLY; CDR2 reads FYNNEI. Written as DNA, the CDR3 is TGTGCCAGCAGTGAAGTGTCAGGGGGCATAGAGCAGTACTTC. The encoded protein is CASSEVSGGIEQYF. The full variable domain, in which reference TRBV2 and TRBJ2-5 provide the parts outside the CDR3, is EPEVTQTPSHQVTQMGQEVILRCVPISNHLYFYWYRQILGQKVEFLVSFYNNEISEKSEIFDDQFSVERPDGSNFTLKIRSTKLEDSAMYFCASSEVSGGIEQYFGPGTRLLVL.

V usage is TRBV2 and J usage is TRBJ2-1, with a tentative D call TRBD1 (5 bases). V dropped 6 bases and J dropped 0 bases, with 12 bases sitting between them. CDR1 is SNHLY and CDR2 is FYNNEI in the germline V gene. The CDR3 runs 15 residues. CDR3 sequence reads: CASRRQPSSYNEQFF. The CDR3 nucleotides read TGTGCCAGCAGGAGACAGCCGAGCTCCTACAATGAGCAGTTCTTC.

The rearrangement links TRBV6-5 to TRBJ1-2; 8 bases are a match to TRBD1. Germline loops: CDR1 MNHEY, CDR2 SVGAGI. V gave up 1 base and J gave up 4 bases; unmatched junction bases: 8. The CDR3 covers 16 residues. The CDR3 DNA reads as TGTGCCAGCAGTTACTTATTCGGACAGGGAGCCTATGGCTACACCTTC. This encodes CASSYLFGQGAYGYTF.

The CDR3 loop is CASSESSGRVAGNQETQYF. The DNA for the CDR3 is TGTGCCAGCAGTGAATCGAGTGGCCGGGTAGCGGGGAACCAAGAGACCCAGTACTTC. The chain joins TRBV2 to TRBJ2-5; 8 nucleotides line up with TRBD2. The V segment lost 2 bases and the J segment 0 bases; nucleotides outside the gene matches: 14. CDR1 and CDR2 (germline): SNHLY, FYNNEI. The CDR3 is 19 amino acids.

The chain employs TRBV7-2 and TRBJ1-1; possible D gene TRBD1, 6 bases. The CDR3 consists of 17 residues. The V gene lost 0 bases and the J gene lost 1 base, with 15 bases spanning the gap. Germline lookup yields CDR1 SGHTA and CDR2 FQGNSA. In DNA, the CDR3 is TGTGCCAGCAGCTTAGCGCCCAACAGGGTACGGAACACTGAAGCTTTCTTT. This gives the protein CASSLAPNRVRNTEAFF.